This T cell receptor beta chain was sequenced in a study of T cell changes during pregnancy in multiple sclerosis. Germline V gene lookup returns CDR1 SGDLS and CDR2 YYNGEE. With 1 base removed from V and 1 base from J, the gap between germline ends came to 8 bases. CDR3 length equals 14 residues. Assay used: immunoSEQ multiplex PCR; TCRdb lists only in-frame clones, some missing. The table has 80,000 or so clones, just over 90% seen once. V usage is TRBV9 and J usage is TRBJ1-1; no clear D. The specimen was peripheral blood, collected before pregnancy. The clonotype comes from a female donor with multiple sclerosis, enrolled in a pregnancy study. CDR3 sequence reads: CASSVNSKNTEAFF. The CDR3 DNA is TGTGCCAGCAGCGTAAACAGTAAGAACACTGAAGCTTTCTTT.